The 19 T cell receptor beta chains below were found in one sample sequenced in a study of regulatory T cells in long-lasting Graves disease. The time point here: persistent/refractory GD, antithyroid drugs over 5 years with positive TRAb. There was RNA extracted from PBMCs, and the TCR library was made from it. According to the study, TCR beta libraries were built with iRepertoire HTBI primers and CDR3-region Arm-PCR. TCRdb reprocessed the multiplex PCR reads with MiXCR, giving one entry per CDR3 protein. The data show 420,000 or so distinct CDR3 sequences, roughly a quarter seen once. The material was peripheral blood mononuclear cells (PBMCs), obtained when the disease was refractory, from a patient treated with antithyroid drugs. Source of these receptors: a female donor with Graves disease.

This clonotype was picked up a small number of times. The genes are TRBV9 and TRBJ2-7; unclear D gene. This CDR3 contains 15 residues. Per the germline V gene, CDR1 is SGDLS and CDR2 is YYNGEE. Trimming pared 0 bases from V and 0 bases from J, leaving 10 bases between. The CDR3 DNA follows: TGTGCCAGCAGCGTAGAGCCTACCCCCTCCTACGAGCAGTACTTC. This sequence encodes CASSVEPTPSYEQYF.

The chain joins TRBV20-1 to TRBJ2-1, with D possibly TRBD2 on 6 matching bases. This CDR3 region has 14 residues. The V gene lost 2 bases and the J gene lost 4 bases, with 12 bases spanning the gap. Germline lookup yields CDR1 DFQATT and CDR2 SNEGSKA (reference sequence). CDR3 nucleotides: TGCAGTGCTAGATCGGGACTGGATTACAATGAGCAGTTCTTC. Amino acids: CSARSGLDYNEQFF.

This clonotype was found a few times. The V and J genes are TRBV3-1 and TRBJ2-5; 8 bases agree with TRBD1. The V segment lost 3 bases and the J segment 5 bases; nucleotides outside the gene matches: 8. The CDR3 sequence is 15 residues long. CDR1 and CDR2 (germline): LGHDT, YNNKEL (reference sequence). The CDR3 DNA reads TGTGCCAGCAGCCAGGGACAGGCCCTCCGGGAGACCCAGTACTTC. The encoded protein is CASSQGQALRETQYF.

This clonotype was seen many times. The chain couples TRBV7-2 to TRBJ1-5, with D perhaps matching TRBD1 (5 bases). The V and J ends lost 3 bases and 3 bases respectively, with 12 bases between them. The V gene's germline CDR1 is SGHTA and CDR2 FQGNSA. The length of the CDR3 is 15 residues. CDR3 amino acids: CASSLVNRNNQPQHF. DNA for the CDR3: TGTGCCAGCAGCTTGGTGAACAGGAACAATCAGCCCCAGCATTTT.

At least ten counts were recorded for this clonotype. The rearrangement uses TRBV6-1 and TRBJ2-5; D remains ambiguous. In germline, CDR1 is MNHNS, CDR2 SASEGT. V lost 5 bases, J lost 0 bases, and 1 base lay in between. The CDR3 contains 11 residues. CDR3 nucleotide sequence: TGTGCCAGCAGTCACCAAGAGACCCAGTACTTC. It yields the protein CASSHQETQYF.

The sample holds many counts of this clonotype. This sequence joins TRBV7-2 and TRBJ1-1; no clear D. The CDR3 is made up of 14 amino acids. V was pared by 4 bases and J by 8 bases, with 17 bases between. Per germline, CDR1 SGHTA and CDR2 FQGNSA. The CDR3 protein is CASSYLVVGREAFF. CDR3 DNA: TGTGCCAGCAGCTACCTGGTGGTCGGGAGAGAAGCTTTCTTT.

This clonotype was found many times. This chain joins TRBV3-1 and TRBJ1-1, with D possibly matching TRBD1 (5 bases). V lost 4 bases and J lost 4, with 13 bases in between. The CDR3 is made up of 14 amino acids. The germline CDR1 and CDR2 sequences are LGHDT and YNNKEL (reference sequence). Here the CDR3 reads CASSRDPRPTEAFF. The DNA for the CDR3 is TGTGCCAGCAGCCGGGACCCAAGACCCACTGAAGCTTTCTTT.

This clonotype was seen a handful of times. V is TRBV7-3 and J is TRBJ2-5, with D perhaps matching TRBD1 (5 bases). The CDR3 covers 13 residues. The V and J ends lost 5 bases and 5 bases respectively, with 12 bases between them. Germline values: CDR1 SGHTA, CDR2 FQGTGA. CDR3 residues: CASSPGHSETQYF. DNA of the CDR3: TGTGCCAGCAGCCCAGGACATTCCGAGACCCAGTACTTC.

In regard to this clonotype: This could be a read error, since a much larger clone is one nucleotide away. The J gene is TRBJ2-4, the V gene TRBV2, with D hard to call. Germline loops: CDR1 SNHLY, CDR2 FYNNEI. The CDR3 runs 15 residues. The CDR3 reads CASSEARESKNTQYF. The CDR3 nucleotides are TGTGCCAGCAGTGAAGCGCGAGAATCCAAAAACACTCAGTACTTC.

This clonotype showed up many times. CDR3: CASSIPGEAYEQYF. In DNA, the CDR3 is TGTGCCAGTAGTATACCGGGGGAGGCCTACGAGCAGTACTTC. This chain joins TRBV19 and TRBJ2-7, with a weak D call TRBD2 (6 bases). V was shortened by 2 bases and J by 2 bases, with 10 bases between the two germline ends. The CDR3 is 14 amino acids. Germline lookup yields CDR1 LNHDA and CDR2 SQIVND (reference sequence).

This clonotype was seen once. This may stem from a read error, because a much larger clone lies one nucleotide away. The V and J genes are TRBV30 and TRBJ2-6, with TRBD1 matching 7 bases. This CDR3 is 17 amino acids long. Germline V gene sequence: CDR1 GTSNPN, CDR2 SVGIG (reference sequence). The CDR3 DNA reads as TGTGCCCGGAGTGCCCAACTAGGGGGCGGTGGGGCCAACGTCCTGACTTTC. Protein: CARSAQLGGGGANVLTF.

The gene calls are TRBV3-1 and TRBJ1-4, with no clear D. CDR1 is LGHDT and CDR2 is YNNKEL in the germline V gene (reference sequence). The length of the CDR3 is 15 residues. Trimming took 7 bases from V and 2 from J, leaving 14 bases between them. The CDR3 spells CASTLGELTNEKLFF. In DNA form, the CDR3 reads TGTGCCAGCACCCTTGGCGAGCTGACTAATGAAAAACTGTTTTTT.

CDR3 nucleotide sequence: TGTGCCAGCTCACCTGGGACAGACGGAGCTTTCTTT. As protein: CASSPGTDGAFF. The rearrangement links TRBV18 to TRBJ1-1, with 7 bases that match TRBD1. Germline CDR1 reads KGHSH; CDR2 reads LQKENI. The CDR3 contains 12 residues. J gave up 10 bases and V 3 bases, and 5 bases lay outside the gene matches.

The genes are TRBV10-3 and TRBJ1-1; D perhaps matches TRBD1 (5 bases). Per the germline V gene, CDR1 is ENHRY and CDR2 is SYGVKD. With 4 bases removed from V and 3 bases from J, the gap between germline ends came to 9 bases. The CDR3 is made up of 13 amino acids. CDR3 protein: CAISAGPDTEAFF. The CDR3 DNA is TGTGCCATCAGTGCAGGGCCCGACACTGAAGCTTTCTTT.

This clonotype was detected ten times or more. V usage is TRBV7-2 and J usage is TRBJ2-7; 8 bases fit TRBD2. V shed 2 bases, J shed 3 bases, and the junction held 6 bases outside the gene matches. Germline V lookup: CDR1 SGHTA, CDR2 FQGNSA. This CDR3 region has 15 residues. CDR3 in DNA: TGTGCCAGCAGCTTACTAGCGGGTGCGGTCTACGAGCAGTACTTC. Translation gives CASSLLAGAVYEQYF.

The DNA of the CDR3 is TGCGCCAGCAGCTCTAGCGGGAGGTGGGCCTACGAGCAGTACTTC. Its protein product is CASSSSGRWAYEQYF. The chain uses TRBV5-1 and TRBJ2-7; 11 nucleotides agree with TRBD2. The CDR3 length is 15 residues. Germline CDR1 SGHRS, CDR2 YFSETQ. V was pared by 3 bases and J by 2 bases, with 4 bases of the junction left unmatched.

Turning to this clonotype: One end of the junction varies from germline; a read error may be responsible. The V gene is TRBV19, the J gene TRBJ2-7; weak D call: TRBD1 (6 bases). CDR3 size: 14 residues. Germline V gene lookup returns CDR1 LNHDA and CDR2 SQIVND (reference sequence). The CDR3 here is CVSSIRGQAYEQYF. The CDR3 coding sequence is TGTGTCAGTAGTATAAGGGGACAAGCCTACGAGCAGTACTTC.

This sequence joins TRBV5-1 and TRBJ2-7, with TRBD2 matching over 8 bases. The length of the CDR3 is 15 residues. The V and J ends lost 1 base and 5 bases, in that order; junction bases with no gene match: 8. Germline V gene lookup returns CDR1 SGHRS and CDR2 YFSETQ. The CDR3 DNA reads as TGCGCCAGCAGCTTGTGGGCGGGAGGCCCCGACGAGCAGTACTTC. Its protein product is CASSLWAGGPDEQYF.

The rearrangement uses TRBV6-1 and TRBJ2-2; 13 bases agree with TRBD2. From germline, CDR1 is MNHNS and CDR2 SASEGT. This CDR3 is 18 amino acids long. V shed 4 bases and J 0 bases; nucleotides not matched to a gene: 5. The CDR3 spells CASSATGLAGPNTGELFF. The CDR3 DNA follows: TGTGCCAGCAGTGCCACGGGACTAGCGGGACCGAACACCGGGGAGCTGTTTTTT.